These 14 T cell receptor beta chains were all obtained from the same sample, sequenced in a study of cytomegalovirus exposure and HLA in healthy donors. A multiplex PCR was run with 60 Vbeta primers and 13 Jbeta primers. Generated by immunoSEQ multiplex PCR, the TCRdb table keeps only in-frame clones and is missing some. Among approximately 100,000 clones listed, around 82% were seen once. The sample comprised PBMCs. The source of these receptors is a woman under 30 in good health and CMV-seropositive.

Only a few counts were recorded for this clone. The chain recombines TRBV28 with TRBJ2-7; 7 positions match TRBD1. Germline V gene sequence: CDR1 MDHEN, CDR2 SYDVKM. The CDR3 is 15 residues long. Trimming removed 1 base from V and 6 bases from J; junction bases left unmatched: 9. The CDR3 coding sequence is TGTGCCAGCAGTTTATTTCCCCAGGGGGTTTCCGAGCAGTACTTC. This codes for CASSLFPQGVSEQYF.

This rearrangement joins TRBV6-1 to TRBJ1-4; possible D gene TRBD1, 5 bases. The CDR3 covers 14 residues. V gave up 4 bases and J gave up 4 bases, with 10 bases separating them. Germline loops: CDR1 MNHNS, CDR2 SASEGT. CDR3 sequence: CASSGAGYNEKLFF. CDR3 sequence (DNA): TGTGCCAGCAGTGGGGCAGGGTATAATGAAAAACTGTTTTTT.

The chain combines TRBV20-1 with TRBJ1-4; D may be TRBD1 (6 bases). The CDR3 runs 11 residues. Trimming stripped 5 bases from V and 6 bases from J, with 7 bases between. Germline values: CDR1 DFQATT, CDR2 SNEGSKA (reference sequence). The CDR3 DNA is TGCAGTGCTCGGACAGATGAAAAACTGTTTTTT. Residues: CSARTDEKLFF.

This sequence joins TRBV19 and TRBJ1-5; 7 bases map to TRBD1. Germline assignment: CDR1 LNHDA and CDR2 SQIVND (reference sequence). The CDR3 totals 16 residues. The J segment lost 5 bases and the V segment lost 0 bases, leaving 7 bases of the junction unmatched. DNA of the CDR3: TGTGCCAGTAGTATAGAAATTGGCAGGGGGGATCAGCCCCAGCATTTT. It codes for CASSIEIGRGDQPQHF.

The chain's CDR3 is CASSLQGQPQHF. As DNA, the CDR3 is TGCGCCAGCAGCCTACAGGGACAGCCCCAGCATTTT. The gene calls are TRBV5-1 and TRBJ1-5; D is perhaps TRBD1 (6 bases). The CDR3 is 12 residues long. Trimming removed 4 bases at V and 7 bases at J, with 9 bases between. CDR1 is SGHRS and CDR2 is YFSETQ in the germline V gene.

The CDR3 nucleotides read TGTGCCAGCACTTTAGGCGGGGGAATGGCTGAAGCTTTCTTT. It encodes CASTLGGGMAEAFF. This chain connects TRBV6-5 to TRBJ1-1; D might be TRBD1 (5 bases). This CDR3 spans 14 amino acids. Germline lookup yields CDR1 MNHEY and CDR2 SVGAGI. Trimming left V 7 bases short and J 6 bases short, with 18 bases between.

This chain connects TRBV27 to TRBJ2-1, with 13 bases fitting TRBD2. J was trimmed by 12 bases and V by 5 bases; bases with no gene match: 10. The V gene's germline CDR1 is MNHEY and CDR2 SMNVEV (reference sequence). This CDR3 contains 15 residues. CDR3 protein: CASSTRLAGGISQFF. The CDR3 nucleotides are TGTGCCAGCAGTACCAGACTAGCGGGAGGAATTTCGCAGTTCTTC.

The chain uses TRBV7-3 and TRBJ2-3; 8 nucleotides align to TRBD2. The germline V gene encodes CDR1 SGHTA and CDR2 FQGTGA. J lost 3 bases, V lost 2 bases, and 4 bases had no gene match. This CDR3 has 15 amino acids. The CDR3 sequence: CASSLLGGATDTQYF. The CDR3 region has the DNA TGTGCCAGCAGCTTACTCGGGGGGGCGACAGATACGCAGTATTTT.

This chain connects TRBV6-5 to TRBJ2-1; D may be TRBD2 (5 bases). V lost 6 bases to trimming and J lost 7 bases, with 13 bases between them. The CDR3 spans 13 residues. Germline assignment: CDR1 MNHEY and CDR2 SVGAGI. CDR3 sequence: CASRALSGNEQFF. The CDR3 nucleotides read TGTGCCAGCAGGGCCCTATCGGGGAATGAGCAGTTCTTC.

Remarks on this clone: The sample holds other DNA sequences that translate to the same CDR3. The chain carries TRBV2 and TRBJ1-1; 8 bases are a match to TRBD1. Unmatched junction bases numbered 2, after V lost 3 bases and J lost 5 bases. Germline V gene sequence: CDR1 SNHLY, CDR2 FYNNEI. CDR3 length: 13 residues. This CDR3 is CASSEDRETEAFF. The CDR3, as DNA: TGTGCCAGCAGTGAGGACAGGGAGACTGAAGCTTTCTTT.

The chain couples TRBV5-1 to TRBJ2-3; 9 bases map to TRBD2. Per the germline V gene, CDR1 is SGHRS and CDR2 is YFSETQ. This CDR3 region has 15 residues. J lost 5 bases, V lost 0 bases, and 4 bases had no gene match. The CDR3 reads CASSLELAGRDTQYF. DNA of the CDR3: TGCGCCAGCAGCTTGGAGCTAGCGGGGCGAGATACGCAGTATTTT.

The chain employs TRBV6-6 and TRBJ1-4; unclear D gene. V lost 7 bases to trimming and J lost 8 bases, with 17 bases between them. The CDR3 runs to 14 residues. Germline CDR1 and CDR2: MNHNY and SVGAGI (reference sequence). The DNA of the CDR3 is TGTGCCAGCACCATAAGGCCCGGAGAGGAAAAACTGTTTTTT. Protein sequence: CASTIRPGEEKLFF.

There are many counts of this clone. One end of the junction fails to match germline, which may point to a read error. The V and J genes are TRBV7-7 and TRBJ2-1; 8 positions match TRBD2. CDR3 length: 14 residues. Germline values: CDR1 SSHAT, CDR2 FNYEAQ (reference sequence). DNA for the CDR3: TGTGCTAGCAGCCTCGCAGCGGGAGACAATGAGCAGTTCTTC. Its protein product is CASSLAAGDNEQFF.

This chain connects TRBV13 to TRBJ1-6; 8 nucleotides align to TRBD1. Germline lookup yields CDR1 PRHDT and CDR2 FYEKMQ (reference sequence). The CDR3 totals 15 residues. J gave up 7 bases and V 4 bases, and 6 bases lay outside the gene matches. The CDR3 sequence is CASSSHRGVNSPLHF. The CDR3 region has the DNA TGTGCCAGCAGCTCCCACAGGGGGGTCAATTCACCCCTCCACTTT.